This TCR beta chain was documented in a study of response to subunit inactivated influenza vaccine. Whole-study findings and limits: Researchers suggested that each seasonal influenza vaccination recruits few new T cells.

TCRdb fed the RT-PCR reads into MiXCR, producing one record per CDR3 protein. The sample contains hundreds of thousands of distinct CDR3 sequences, 10% to 15% of which appear only once. This clonotype was observed many times. The target antigen is unknown. Per germline, CDR1 DFQATT and CDR2 SNEGSKA (reference sequence). The CDR3 covers 14 residues. Trimming took 0 bases from V and 4 from J, leaving 12 bases between them. The chain has TRBV20-1 and TRBJ1-1; no clear D gene. The TCR originated in a middle-aged man who received an inactivated influenza vaccine. Sample: PBMCs from blood, taken on the day of vaccination. CDR3 in amino acids: CSARDPGWGTEAFF. DNA of the CDR3: TGCAGTGCTAGAGATCCGGGTTGGGGCACTGAAGCTTTCTTT.